What follows are 15 T cell receptor beta chains derived from one specimen sequenced in a study of T cell changes during pregnancy in multiple sclerosis. Method: immunoSEQ multiplex PCR; TCRdb's copy keeps in-frame clones and lacks some. The sample lists over 85,000 clones; approximately 90% were seen once. Sequenced here: peripheral blood, sampled in the first trimester of pregnancy. The receptors come from a female donor in good health, enrolled as a control in a pregnancy study.

In its sample, this clone was seen once. V gene TRBV4-2 combines with J gene TRBJ1-5, with 9 bases identical to TRBD1. The CDR3 sequence is 15 residues long. With 2 bases clipped from V and 7 bases from J, the junction kept 6 bases outside the gene matches. CDR1 is LGHNA, CDR2 YNFKEQ, per germline. The CDR3 DNA sequence: TGTGCCAGCAGCCAATATGAGACAGGGGGACAGCCCCAGCATTTT. This translates into CASSQYETGGQPQHF.

V gene TRBV5-1 combines with J gene TRBJ1-2, with 10 bases matching TRBD1. This CDR3 is 20 amino acids long. Germline values: CDR1 SGHRS, CDR2 YFSETQ. With 4 bases clipped from V and 6 bases from J, the junction kept 24 bases outside the gene matches. For the CDR3, the DNA is TGCGCCAGCAGCCCCGAGGGGCCTATGGGGACAGGGGCGACAGGGAATGGCTACACCTTC. Translating it yields CASSPEGPMGTGATGNGYTF.

The rearrangement uses TRBV7-3 and TRBJ2-5; weak D call: TRBD2 (6 bases). Germline CDR1 SGHTA, CDR2 FQGTGA. V was trimmed by 3 bases and J by 5 bases, leaving 10 bases between them. The CDR3 contains 13 residues. CDR3 sequence: CASSLSSAETQYF. The DNA of the CDR3 is TGTGCCAGCAGCTTGTCTAGCGCCGAGACCCAGTACTTC.

This sequence joins TRBV7-3 and TRBJ2-7; no clear D gene. Trimming took 5 bases from V and 4 from J, leaving 24 bases between them. CDR1 and CDR2 (germline): SGHTA, FQGTGA. There are 17 residues in the CDR3. CDR3 protein: CASSALISSLGSYEQYF. The CDR3 DNA reads as TGTGCCAGCAGCGCACTGATAAGTTCTCTGGGCTCTTACGAGCAGTACTTC.

The chain couples TRBV6-5 to TRBJ1-1; possible D gene TRBD1, 5 bases. The germline gives CDR1 MNHEY, CDR2 SVGAGI. The CDR3 is 13 amino acids. Between the trimmed V and J ends, which lost 7 bases and 0 bases, there was a span of 9 bases. The CDR3 is CASTDSLNTEAFF. The CDR3 DNA reads as TGTGCCAGCACCGACAGCTTGAACACTGAAGCTTTCTTT.

This clone was counted a single time. The V and J genes are TRBV7-6 and TRBJ2-1, with 15 nucleotides matching TRBD2. This CDR3 contains 17 residues. V was clipped by 5 bases and J by 4 bases; unmatched bases: 6. Germline CDR1 and CDR2: SGHVS and FNYEAQ. This CDR3 reads CASSGLAGGNPYNEQFF. The DNA for the CDR3 is TGTGCCAGCAGCGGACTAGCGGGGGGGAATCCATACAATGAGCAGTTCTTC.

This rearrangement joins TRBV12-5 to TRBJ1-1; D perhaps matches TRBD1 (5 bases). The CDR3 covers 14 residues. Trimming cost V 5 bases and J 1 base, with 11 bases left between them. Germline V gives CDR1 LGHNT, CDR2 FRNRAP. The CDR3 is CASGLAQGNTEAFF. Here the CDR3 DNA reads TGTGCTAGTGGTCTCGCCCAGGGGAACACTGAAGCTTTCTTT.

CDR3 DNA sequence: TGTGCCAGCAGCCCCGATCCGGGACTCTCACGGCGTGGATCACCCCTCCACTTT. Translating gives CASSPDPGLSRRGSPLHF. The J gene is TRBJ1-6, the V gene TRBV5-5, with TRBD1 as a possible D gene (5 bases). CDR1 and CDR2 from the germline V gene are SGHKS and YYEKEE (reference sequence). Deletions cut 4 bases from V and 10 bases from J, with 27 bases between. This CDR3 has 18 residues.

This clone has just one count. V and J are TRBV19 and TRBJ1-1; 8 bases line up with TRBD1. V lost 5 bases to trimming and J lost 11 bases; unmatched junction nucleotides: 10. Germline CDR1 reads LNHDA; CDR2 reads SQIVND (reference sequence). This CDR3 is 13 amino acids long. CDR3 amino acids: CASSPGTGGDAFF. As DNA, the CDR3 is TGTGCCAGTAGTCCAGGGACAGGCGGTGATGCTTTCTTT.

The CDR3 spells CASGRVQETQYF. The CDR3 DNA is TGTGCCAGCGGCAGGGTTCAAGAGACCCAGTACTTC. This chain connects TRBV27 to TRBJ2-5; a possible D gene is TRBD1 (5 bases). The V and J ends lost 8 bases and 2 bases respectively, with 9 bases between them. This CDR3 comprises 12 residues. The germline V gene has CDR1 MNHEY and CDR2 SMNVEV (reference sequence).

This chain connects TRBV5-8 to TRBJ1-5; D ambiguous. The CDR3 has 16 residues. V gave up 0 bases and J gave up 3 bases, with 13 bases separating them. Germline CDR1 reads SGHTS; CDR2 reads YDEGEE. For the CDR3, the DNA is TGTGCCAGCAGCTTGGCGGTTGGAGCCACCAATCAGCCCCAGCATTTT. It yields the protein CASSLAVGATNQPQHF.

The V call is TRBV6-5, the J call TRBJ1-5; D uncertain. Germline loops: CDR1 MNHEY, CDR2 SVGAGI. The CDR3 has 13 residues. The V end was cut by 6 bases, the J end by 7 bases, with 13 bases between. The CDR3 here is CASRRRLRQPQHF. CDR3 coding DNA: TGTGCCAGCAGACGCAGGCTTCGCCAGCCCCAGCATTTT.

CDR3 residues: CASSEATSGAFTQYF. CDR3 coding DNA: TGTGCCAGCAGTGAGGCAACTAGCGGCGCTTTTACGCAGTATTTT. The chain has TRBV2 and TRBJ2-3; TRBD2 matches 8 bases. The CDR3 is 15 amino acids. Germline assignment: CDR1 SNHLY and CDR2 FYNNEI. V lost 3 bases, J lost 8 bases, and 10 bases stayed unmatched.

The CDR3 sequence: CASSLAGGQPQHF. In DNA, the CDR3 is TGTGCCAGCAGCTTGGCAGGGGGACAGCCCCAGCATTTT. The V call is TRBV7-6, the J call TRBJ1-5; TRBD1 aligns across 7 bases. V dropped 3 bases and J dropped 7; count of bases not matched to a gene: 3. The CDR3 loop spans 13 amino acids. Germline values: CDR1 SGHVS, CDR2 FNYEAQ.

The CDR3, as DNA: TGTGCCAGCAGCTTAGCCCAGACAGCCTCTGGAAACACCATATATTTT. This sequence encodes CASSLAQTASGNTIYF. The chain is built from TRBV7-8 and TRBJ1-3; a possible D gene is TRBD1 (5 bases). V was shortened by 0 bases and J by 0 bases, with 9 bases between the two germline ends. Per germline, CDR1 SGHVS and CDR2 FQNEAQ. The CDR3 length is 16 residues.